The 24 T cell receptor beta chains below all came from one sample that was sequenced in a study of immune evolution from preneoplasia to lung adenocarcinoma. Clones were sequenced by immunoSEQ multiplex PCR, and TCRdb holds only the in-frame ones, with some missing. In the table there are 6,000 to 9,500 clones, roughly 72% of which are singletons. The sequenced sample consisted of FFPE lung adenocarcinoma in situ tissue. The receptors stem from a donor aged 70 or older with lung adenocarcinoma. Some clones in this sample may be carry-over from other donors' samples.

This chain joins TRBV28 and TRBJ2-4; D is ambiguous. V lost 6 bases and J lost 1, with 13 bases in between. The CDR3 consists of 15 residues. CDR1 and CDR2 from the germline V gene are MDHEN and SYDVKM. The CDR3 DNA sequence: TGTGCCAGCAGCCCTACATCGGCTGCCAAAAACATTCAGTACTTC. This translates into CASSPTSAAKNIQYF.

J is TRBJ2-5 and V is TRBV7-8; TRBD1 agrees at 7 bases. Germline V gene sequence: CDR1 SGHVS, CDR2 FQNEAQ. The CDR3 runs 13 residues. V lost 5 bases to trimming and J lost 3 bases; unmatched junction nucleotides: 3. DNA for the CDR3: TGTGCCAGCAGCCCCGGACAGGAAGAGACCCAGTACTTC. This sequence encodes CASSPGQEETQYF.

This clone has just one count. V is TRBV6-5 and J is TRBJ1-5; D perhaps matches TRBD1 (5 bases). Trimming took 3 bases from V and 6 from J, leaving 9 bases between them. Germline CDR1 MNHEY, CDR2 SVGAGI. This CDR3 contains 13 residues. The CDR3: CASSYMGGQPQHF. The CDR3 DNA reads as TGTGCCAGCAGTTATATGGGGGGTCAGCCCCAGCATTTT.

This clone is medium-sized within its sample. V and J are TRBV5-4 and TRBJ1-2; D may be TRBD1 (5 bases). The germline V and J ends were trimmed by 4 bases and 2 bases, with 9 bases remaining between them. Germline V gives CDR1 SGHNT, CDR2 YYREEE (reference sequence). The CDR3 is made up of 13 amino acids. For the CDR3, the DNA is TGTGCCAGCAGCACGGACACCAACTATGGCTACACCTTC. Encoded protein: CASSTDTNYGYTF.

A word on this clone: An end of the junction does not agree with germline; a read error may underlie this. This chain links TRBV5-4 with TRBJ1-2; D may be TRBD1 (5 bases). This CDR3 is 14 amino acids long. CDR1 is SGHNT, CDR2 YYREEE, per germline (reference sequence). CDR3 in DNA: TGTGCCAACAGCTTGGAAGGGGCAATCCATGGCTACACCTTC. As protein: CANSLEGAIHGYTF.

This clone appeared a few times. V is TRBV19 and J is TRBJ1-3, with D possibly TRBD1 on 6 matching bases. Germline V gene sequence: CDR1 LNHDA, CDR2 SQIVND (reference sequence). The CDR3 runs 16 residues. Trimming left V 7 bases short and J 4 bases short, with 20 bases between. In DNA form, the CDR3 reads TGTGCCAGTACCAAATCACAGGGTACCTACGGAAACACCATATATTTT. Protein product: CASTKSQGTYGNTIYF.

This clone was picked up one time. CDR3 in DNA: TGCGCCAGCAGCTCCCCAACAGGGAATCCCGGGGAGCTGTTTTTT. It codes for CASSSPTGNPGELFF. The chain is built from TRBV5-1 and TRBJ2-2, with D possibly matching TRBD1 (6 bases). The CDR3 totals 15 residues. CDR1 SGHRS and CDR2 YFSETQ come from the germline V gene. The germline V and J ends were trimmed by 3 bases and 6 bases, with 15 bases remaining between them.

This sequence joins TRBV7-6 and TRBJ1-6; D ambiguous. In germline, CDR1 is SGHVS, CDR2 FNYEAQ. V shed 5 bases and J shed 9 bases, with 17 bases lying between them. The CDR3 spans 15 residues. The chain's CDR3 is CASSRSHSDVSPLHF. The CDR3 nucleotides are TGTGCCAGCAGCCGATCTCACTCCGATGTTTCACCCCTCCACTTT.

This clone was counted between two and nine times. V and J are TRBV30 and TRBJ1-2, with 11 bases lining up with TRBD1. This CDR3 contains 12 residues. The germline V gene has CDR1 GTSNPN and CDR2 SVGIG (reference sequence). The trim removed 2 bases at V and 8 bases at J, leaving 1 base unmatched. This CDR3 is CAWSRTGGGYTF. As DNA, the CDR3 is TGTGCCTGGAGTCGGACAGGGGGCGGCTACACCTTC.

The chain has TRBV4-2 and TRBJ1-6; no clear D gene. Trimming removed 4 bases from V and 7 bases from J, with 20 bases in between. CDR1 is LGHNA and CDR2 is YNFKEQ in the germline V gene. The CDR3 extends over 17 amino acids. The CDR3 loop is CASSPLDGHPMNSPLHF. Written as DNA, the CDR3 is TGTGCCAGCAGCCCCTTGGACGGCCACCCTATGAATTCACCCCTCCACTTT.

This rearrangement joins TRBV6-6 to TRBJ1-3; D is unresolved. The CDR3 is 16 residues long. Germline V gives CDR1 MNHNY, CDR2 SVGAGI (reference sequence). V dropped 0 bases and J dropped 0 bases, with 9 bases sitting between them. The CDR3: CASSYSDLSSGNTIYF. DNA for the CDR3: TGTGCCAGCAGTTACTCGGACCTGAGCTCTGGAAACACCATATATTTT.

The chain recombines TRBV7-9 with TRBJ1-2; tentatively, D is TRBD1 (5 bases). The germline V gene has CDR1 SEHNR and CDR2 FQNEAQ (reference sequence). This CDR3 has 15 residues. Trimming removed 1 base at V and 2 bases at J, with 11 bases between. This CDR3 is CASSLVGEENYGYTF. CDR3 DNA sequence: TGTGCCAGCAGCTTAGTAGGGGAGGAGAACTATGGCTACACCTTC.

The chain joins TRBV11-1 to TRBJ2-1; TRBD2 matches at 10 bases. CDR1 is SGHAT and CDR2 is FQDESV in the germline V gene (reference sequence). The CDR3 sequence is 14 residues long. V was pared by 5 bases and J by 13 bases, with 11 bases of the junction left unmatched. This CDR3 is CASSLGASGSQQFF. CDR3 coding DNA: TGTGCCAGCAGCCTAGGGGCTAGCGGGAGCCAACAGTTCTTC.

The chain recombines TRBV18 with TRBJ1-4; 11 bases align to TRBD1. Trimming at V came to 8 bases and at J to 6 bases, leaving 8 bases not matched to a gene. The CDR3 contains 15 residues. Germline V gene sequence: CDR1 KGHSH, CDR2 LQKENI. CDR3 sequence reads: CASTTGTGGDEKLFF. In DNA, the CDR3 is TGTGCCAGCACCACCGGGACAGGGGGAGATGAAAAACTGTTTTTT. The entire variable domain, with the rest obtained from reference TRBV18 and TRBJ1-4, is as follows: NAGVMQNPRHLVRRRGQEARLRCSPMKGHSHVYWYRQLPEEGLKFMVYLQKENIIDESGMPKERFSAEFPKEGPSILRIQQVVRGDSAAYFCASTTGTGGDEKLFFGSGTQLSVL.

This sequence joins TRBV6-1 and TRBJ2-2; no reliable D call. This CDR3 contains 12 residues. The germline V and J ends were trimmed by 3 bases and 7 bases, with 6 bases remaining between them. From germline, CDR1 is MNHNS and CDR2 SASEGT. The CDR3 loop is CASSENFGELFF. In DNA, the CDR3 is TGTGCCAGCAGTGAGAACTTCGGGGAGCTGTTTTTT.

V and J are TRBV11-3 and TRBJ2-3; D unresolved. Trimming took off 3 bases at V and 3 bases at J, with 10 bases between the two ends. This CDR3 has 14 residues. Germline V gene data show CDR1 as SGHNT and CDR2 as YENEEA. CDR3 residues: CASSLAQPTDTQYF. CDR3 DNA: TGTGCCAGCAGCTTGGCCCAACCGACAGATACGCAGTATTTT.

V usage is TRBV19 and J usage is TRBJ1-1; maybe TRBD1 (5 bases). V lost 5 bases and J 5 bases, leaving 15 bases between the germline ends. Germline CDR1 LNHDA, CDR2 SQIVND (reference sequence). This CDR3 is 14 amino acids long. For the CDR3, the DNA is TGTGCCAGTAGTCAACAGGTATCGGTAACTGAAGCTTTCTTT. It encodes CASSQQVSVTEAFF. Together with reference TRBV19 and TRBJ1-1, the CDR3 gives the full variable domain: DGGITQSPKYLFRKEGQNVTLSCEQNLNHDAMYWYRQDPGQGLRLIYYSQIVNDFQKGDIAEGYSVSREKKESFPLTVTSAQKNPTAFYLCASSQQVSVTEAFFGQGTRLTVV.

V and J are TRBV19 and TRBJ1-5; no reliable D call. Trimming removed 7 bases at V and 6 bases at J, with 16 bases between. Germline V gene data show CDR1 as LNHDA and CDR2 as SQIVND (reference sequence). The CDR3 is made up of 14 amino acids. CDR3 sequence reads: CASTPLSPVQPQHF. The CDR3 bases are TGTGCCAGTACCCCGCTAAGCCCGGTTCAGCCCCAGCATTTT.

The chain couples TRBV19 to TRBJ2-5, with 9 bases identical to TRBD2. The CDR3 consists of 18 residues. J gave up 2 bases and V 1 base, and 11 bases lay outside the gene matches. Germline V gene sequence: CDR1 LNHDA, CDR2 SQIVND (reference sequence). CDR3 DNA: TGTGCCAGTAGTATAGCTCCTAGCGGGGCAGCGGCTCAAGAGACCCAGTACTTC. Its translation is CASSIAPSGAAAQETQYF.

This chain links TRBV5-6 with TRBJ2-5; 15 bases are shared with TRBD2. Unmatched junction bases numbered 11, after V lost 4 bases and J lost 7 bases. This CDR3 comprises 17 residues. The V gene's germline CDR1 is SGHDT and CDR2 YYEEEE. DNA for the CDR3: TGTGCCAGCAGCCACCCCCCCGGGACTAGCGGGAGGTGGACCCAGTACTTC. Encoded protein: CASSHPPGTSGRWTQYF.

This clone showed up just once. The chain joins TRBV10-3 to TRBJ1-2; D remains ambiguous. Germline assignment: CDR1 ENHRY and CDR2 SYGVKD. The CDR3 length is 12 residues. The V end lost 2 bases, the J end lost 3 bases, and 4 bases lay between the germline ends. The CDR3 nucleotides read TGTGCCATCAGTGAGCAGGACTATGGCTACACCTTC. Translation gives CAISEQDYGYTF.

V is TRBV30 and J is TRBJ2-1, with D perhaps TRBD1 (5 bases). The CDR3 has 12 residues. In germline, CDR1 is GTSNPN, CDR2 SVGIG (reference sequence). Trimming took 1 base from V and 8 from J, leaving 9 bases between them. The CDR3 loop is CAWSEGEYEQFF. The CDR3 DNA follows: TGTGCCTGGAGTGAAGGGGAATATGAGCAGTTCTTC.

The rearrangement uses TRBV2 and TRBJ1-3; 9 bases are shared with TRBD1. The CDR3 is made up of 16 amino acids. Germline V gives CDR1 SNHLY, CDR2 FYNNEI. Unmatched junction bases numbered 2, after V lost 1 base and J lost 1 base. DNA of the CDR3: TGTGCCAGCAGTGAAGAACAGGGGGCTTCTGGAAACACCATATATTTT. Its translation is CASSEEQGASGNTIYF.

This clone was seen more than once but under ten times. V usage is TRBV10-1 and J usage is TRBJ1-1; 9 bases match TRBD1. V was pared by 4 bases and J by 1 base, with 4 bases of the junction left unmatched. The CDR3 has 15 amino acids. Germline lookup yields CDR1 WNHNN and CDR2 SYGVQD (reference sequence). The CDR3 spells CASSATGQGNTEAFF. The CDR3 DNA reads as TGCGCCAGCAGTGCGACGGGACAGGGGAACACTGAAGCTTTCTTT.